Below, one TCR beta chain is given with its context. Its antigen is not yet known. No quality values exist for individual bases; no much larger clone is one base distant. The sample is drawn from a study of blood T cell repertoires in COVID-19 (dated by TCRdb to about 2020). The study in broad terms: Collaborator samples came from the United States, Italy and Spain and covered acute and convalescent phases of COVID-19. The samples were drawn from two sources: the first 160 participants of the ongoing ImmuneRACE study, and over 950 subjects contributed by 6 global collaborators. The prospective study material was composed of cDNA or gDNA derived from T cells, B-cell-depleted T cells, or PBMCs. HLA class I and class II types, where available, came from metadata supplied by the sample provider rather than from assay-based typing. Subjects who had been exposed to COVID-19, were actively infected with it, or had recovered from it provided the deeply sampled blood TCRbeta repertoires that made up the dataset. Nearly every sample came with metadata listing a de-identified subject ID, COVID-19 status, age in years and sex. The repertoires were released in a freely available public database meant as a resource for research on the immune response to SARS-CoV-2.

TCRbeta CDR3 regions were amplified from genomic DNA by means of the immunoSEQ Assay, a bias-controlled multiplex PCR. From the authors' description of their analysis: Within the assay, amplification of reference gene primers was used to estimate how many nucleated cells each sample contained. To quantify the absolute abundance of each unique TCRbeta CDR3 rearrangement, sequence reads were collapsed and filtered. For each sample, productive Simpson clonality was calculated by taking the square root of Simpson's diversity index across productive rearrangements. This is the immuneACCESS table as TCRdb keeps it, with only in-frame sequences that have V and J called. A part of the clones is gone; compared with another copy, unresolved V genes explain less than half, and the rest is unexplained. From that table come the V and J calls and clone size; the DNA was used to work out D and trimming. The sample yields 200,000 to 300,000 clones; approximately 86% were counted once. The ten largest clones take up about 5% of the sample.

The CDR3 numbers 13 residues from cysteine through phenylalanine. Just the 39-base CDR3 DNA is kept, in frame starting at base 1. V is shortened by 10 bases, J by 7 bases, and the region joining them spans 17 bases. The CDR1 and CDR2 encoded by the germline V gene are MDHEN and SYDVKM. One collaborating source in Seattle enrolled patients while the patients were actively infected and followed the patients over time throughout the course of disease. Whole blood was collected in K2EDTA tubes by collaborating institutions according to the institutions' own protocols. Collaborator samples were shipped for TCRbeta analysis as frozen whole blood, isolated PBMCs, or DNA extracted from either sample type. General conclusions and limits of the study: The quantity of clinical and demographic metadata differed by source and by participant and was supplied without curation.

The sequenced sample was peripheral blood. The rearrangement combines TRBV28 with TRBJ2-1; a tentative D call is TRBD1 (6 bases match). This receptor was identified in an older woman with COVID-19, enrolled during active disease. The nucleotides read TGTGCCACCGGACAGCCGGAGGCGAATGAGCAGTTCTTC. Its coded protein is CATGQPEANEQFF. This CDR3, with the reference TRBV28 and TRBJ2-1 proteins standing in past its ends, gives the full variable domain DVKVTQSSRYLVKRTGEKVFLECVQDMDHENMFWYRQDPGLGLRLIYFSYDVKMKEKGDIPEGYSVSREKKERFSLILESASTNQTSMYLCATGQPEANEQFFGPGTRLTVL.